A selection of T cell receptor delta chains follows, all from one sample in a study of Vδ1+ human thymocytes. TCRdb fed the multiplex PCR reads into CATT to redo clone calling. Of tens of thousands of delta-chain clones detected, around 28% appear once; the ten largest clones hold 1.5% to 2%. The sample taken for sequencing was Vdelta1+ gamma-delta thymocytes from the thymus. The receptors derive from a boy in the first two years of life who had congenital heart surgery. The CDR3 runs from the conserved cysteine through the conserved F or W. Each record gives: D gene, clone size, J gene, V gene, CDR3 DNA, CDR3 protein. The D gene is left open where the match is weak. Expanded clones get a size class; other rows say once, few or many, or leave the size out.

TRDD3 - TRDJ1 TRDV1 TGTGCTCTTGGGGACATCACTTCCTACGAACCGGGGGATACGGTTGGGAACACCGATAAACTCATCTTT CALGDITSYEPGDTVGNTDKLIF
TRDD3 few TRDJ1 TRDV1 TGTGCTCTTGGGGGCGCGAGATCTCGTACTGGGGGATCCGATAAACTCATCTTT CALGGARSRTGGSDKLIF
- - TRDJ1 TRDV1 TGTGCTCTTGGGGAAAGGATCTTCCGGTTTTCTGCGGGGTCGGGCGATAAACTCATCTTT CALGERIFRFSAGSGDKLIF
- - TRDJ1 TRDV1 TGTGCTCTTGGGGGACGGCCGTGGAAACTCATCTTT CALGGRPWKLIF
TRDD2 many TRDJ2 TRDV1 TGTGCTCTTGGGGAACCGAACCTTCCTATAAGGGTCTGGGTGGGAGCACAACTCTTCTTT CALGEPNLPIRVWVGAQLFF
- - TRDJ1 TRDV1 TGTGCTCTTGGGCCTTGGGGGCCCGATAAACTCATCTTT CALGPWGPDKLIF
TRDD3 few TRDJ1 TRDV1 TGTGCTCTTGGGGAACGGGGCCACTACGGCTTCGCTACTGGGGGATACTGGGAGGCCGATAAACTCATCTTT CALGERGHYGFATGGYWEADKLIF
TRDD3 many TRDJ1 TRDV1 TGTGCTCTTGGGGAAGATACGGCCCCGGGGATAGAAGGGGGACTCATCTTT CALGEDTAPGIEGGLIF
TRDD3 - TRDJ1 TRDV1 TGTGCTCTTGGGGAACGCCCCTACTGGGGGATACATGGCGATAAACTCATCTTT CALGERPYWGIHGDKLIF
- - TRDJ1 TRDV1 TGTGCTCTCGCCCCTAGGAACTGGGCGTACACCGATAAACTCATCTTT CALAPRNWAYTDKLIF
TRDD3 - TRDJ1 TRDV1 TGTGCTCTTGGGGGCTCTTCCTCCGACGGCCCTGGGGGAGGATCGGTTCCGTCCGATAAACTCATCTTT CALGGSSSDGPGGGSVPSDKLIF
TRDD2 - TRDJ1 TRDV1 TGTGCTCTTGGGGAAGGGGCCTTCCTGGCTGGGTTCACTCCACCTTACACCGATAAACTCATCTTT CALGEGAFLAGFTPPYTDKLIF
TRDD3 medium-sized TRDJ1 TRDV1 TGTGCTCTTGGGGAACTAGTTTGGTGTCCTGGGGGATGTTACACCGATAAACTCATCTTT CALGELVWCPGGCYTDKLIF
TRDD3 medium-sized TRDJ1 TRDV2 TGTGCCTGTGACACCGGTAGGCTGGGGGACCGGTTTTTTGATAAACTCATCTTT CACDTGRLGDRFFDKLIF
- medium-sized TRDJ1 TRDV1 TGTGCTCTTGGGGAACTAGGCCTTCCTACCGGCCATCTGGGGGATAAAGCCGATAAACTCATCTTT CALGELGLPTGHLGDKADKLIF
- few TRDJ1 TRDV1 TGTGCTCTTGGGGAACTAACCCCCACTTTGGAGTACACCGATAAACTCATCTTT CALGELTPTLEYTDKLIF
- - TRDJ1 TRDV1 TGTGCTCTTGGGGAAGCCCTCTCTGGGGTTTACACCGATAAACTCATCTTT CALGEALSGVYTDKLIF
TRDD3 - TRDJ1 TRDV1 TGTGCTCTTGGGGAACTAGCTTACGTACTGGGGGACCCCAGCAGCGATAAACTCATCTTT CALGELAYVLGDPSSDKLIF
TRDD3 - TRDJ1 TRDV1 TGTGCTCTTGGGGAATCAAGGGAGACTGGGGGATACAATAATAAACTCATCTTT CALGESRETGGYNNKLIF
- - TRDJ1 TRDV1 TGTGCTCTTGGGGAACTCCGGCAATTCGCGCGCCCCGGGCCCGATAAACTCATCTTT CALGELRQFARPGPDKLIF
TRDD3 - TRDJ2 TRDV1 TGTGCTCTTGGATTGAGCGGGCTGGGGGAGATCGCTTTGACAGCACAACTCTTCTTT CALGLSGLGEIALTAQLFF
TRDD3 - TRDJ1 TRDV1 TGTGCTCTTGGGGAGCCCGGGGTACTGGGGGACTTGTACACCGATAAACTCATCTTT CALGEPGVLGDLYTDKLIF
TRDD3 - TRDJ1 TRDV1 TGTGCTCTTGGGGAACTCACACTAAGGCCTTCGGGGGATCGGCACACCGATAAACTCATCTTT CALGELTLRPSGDRHTDKLIF
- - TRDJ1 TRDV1 TGTGCTCTTGGGGAACACCTGCTGGGTAAACTCATCTTT CALGEHLLGKLIF
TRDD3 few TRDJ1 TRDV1 TGTGCTCTTGGGGAAGGTAACCCCACCACTGAGGGATACAGGAGATACACCGATAAACTCATCTTT CALGEGNPTTEGYRRYTDKLIF
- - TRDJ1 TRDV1 TGTGCTCTTGGGGGGGGAAGAGGATCCGAGTCGGTGACTCGGGGGTTCACCGATAAACTCATCTTT CALGGGRGSESVTRGFTDKLIF
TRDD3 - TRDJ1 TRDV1 TGTGCTCTTGGGGAACTAGAGGGAGGCCTTCTCCCTACCACTGGGGGATACAGGGATTCGCCTCCAAAGTGCAAACTCATCTTT CALGELEGGLLPTTGGYRDSPPKCKLIF
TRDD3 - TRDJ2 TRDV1 TGTGCTCTTGGGGAATCACCCAGACATAGAACACTTCCTACGCTACTGGGGGATACTTCGTCGACAGCACAACTCTTCTTT CALGESPRHRTLPTLLGDTSSTAQLFF
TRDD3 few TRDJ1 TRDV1 TGTGCTCTTGGGGAAATCTATTCGTACTGGGGGATAGACTACACCGATAAACTCATCTTT CALGEIYSYWGIDYTDKLIF
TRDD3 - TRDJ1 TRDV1 TGTGCTCTTGGGGAAACCGTTGTCTACTGGGGGTCCCAAACGAACACCGATAAACTCATCTTT CALGETVVYWGSQTNTDKLIF
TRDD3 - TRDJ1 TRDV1 TGTGCTCTTGGGGAACTAGGGGGGGCCTTCCCCGCGTACTGGGGGCGAGGGTACACCGATAAACTCATCTTT CALGELGGAFPAYWGRGYTDKLIF
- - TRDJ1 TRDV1 TGTGCTCTTGGGGAACTTACCCTAAGTGGGGACCGGCACACCGATAAACTCATCTTT CALGELTLSGDRHTDKLIF
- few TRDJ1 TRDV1 TGTGCTCTTGGGGAACTAGTTTCCTACGTAGGTGGGGGATCGGTCGATAAACTCATCTTT CALGELVSYVGGGSVDKLIF
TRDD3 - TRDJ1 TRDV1 TGTGCTCTTGGTACTGGGGCCTCCGGGAAACTCATCTTT CALGTGASGKLIF
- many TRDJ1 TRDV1 TGTGCTCTTGGGGAAACTACGACTCTACTGAAGAGGGCCGATAAACTCATCTTT CALGETTTLLKRADKLIF
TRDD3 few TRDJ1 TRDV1 TGTGCTCTTGGGGAACTCAAATACGACGTCGGGATACGTGGGGGGGATAAACTCATCTTT CALGELKYDVGIRGGDKLIF
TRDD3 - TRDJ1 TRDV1 TGTGCTCTTGGGGAACTGGAGGAGCGTACTGGGGCTTGCATCCCCTGCCGGTACACCGATAAACTCATCTTT CALGELEERTGACIPCRYTDKLIF
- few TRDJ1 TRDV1 TGTGCTCTTGGGGAAATTAGTCGAAGTTCTACGCCGGATAAACTCATCTTT CALGEISRSSTPDKLIF
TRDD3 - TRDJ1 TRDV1 TGTGCTCTTGGGCAAAGGGAGTGTGGGATACGATCACGAACCGATAAACTCATCTTT CALGQRECGIRSRTDKLIF
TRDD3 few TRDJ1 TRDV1 TGTGCTCTTGGGGACGGGCGCGTTAATGAAATGGGGGATACGGAGACCGATAAACTCATCTTT CALGDGRVNEMGDTETDKLIF
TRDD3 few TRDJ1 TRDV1 TGTGCTCTTGGGGAAGAGTTCGGTGGGGGAACGACTTACACCGATAAACTCATCTTT CALGEEFGGGTTYTDKLIF
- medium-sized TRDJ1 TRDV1 TGTGCTCTTGGGGAATTGCAACGGGTCCCGCTTCCTACCGACTGGGGGGTTACCGATAAACTCATCTTT CALGELQRVPLPTDWGVTDKLIF
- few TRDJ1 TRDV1 TGTGCTCTTGGGGAGGAGCTTCCCACTGAGGCCGATAAACTCATCTTT CALGEELPTEADKLIF
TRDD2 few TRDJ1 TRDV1 TGTGCTCTTGGGGTACCGAGGCCTTCCTACTCCCCTCGCACCGATAAACTCATCTTT CALGVPRPSYSPRTDKLIF
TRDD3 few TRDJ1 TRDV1 TGTGCTCTTGGGGCACGTGGGCCAAATTTCCTGACGGTACTGGGGGACCCCCGGGGGAGAACCGATAAACTCATCTTT CALGARGPNFLTVLGDPRGRTDKLIF
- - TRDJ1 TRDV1 TGTGCTCTTGGGGAAGGTCCTACGATAGGGGGCCCTGAAAGGGGCGATAAACTCATCTTT CALGEGPTIGGPERGDKLIF
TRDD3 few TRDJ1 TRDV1 TGTGCTCTTGGGGAACCTCGACTTCTGGGGGGTTACACCGATAAACTCATCTTT CALGEPRLLGGYTDKLIF
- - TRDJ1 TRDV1 TGTGCTCTTGGGCCAACCTTCCTACTTGTACTGGGGGAGCTAACCCACACCGATAAACTCATCTTT CALGPTFLLVLGELTHTDKLIF
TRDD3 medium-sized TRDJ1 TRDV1 TGTGCTCTTGGGGCACTTCCTCGGGATACGAGGACCGATAAACTCATCTTT CALGALPRDTRTDKLIF
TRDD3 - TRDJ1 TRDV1 TGTGCTCTTGGACGAATTGCCCCCCTTTCGGAGATGGGGGATATTCCCCCCCGTACCGATAAACTCATCTTT CALGRIAPLSEMGDIPPRTDKLIF
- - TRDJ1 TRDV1 TGTGCTCTTGGGGAACTAGGACTATCCGAGTACACCGATAAACTCATCTTT CALGELGLSEYTDKLIF
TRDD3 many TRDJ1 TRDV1 TGTGCTCTTGGGGAACTAGGGCCCATTGGACTGGGGGAACCTCGGGGTAAACTCATCTTT CALGELGPIGLGEPRGKLIF
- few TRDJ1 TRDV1 TGTGCTCTTGGGGATGCTTCCCCTCTCGACGTCGCGACATACACCGATAAACTCATCTTT CALGDASPLDVATYTDKLIF